The 18 T cell receptor beta chains given below trace back to one sample, sequenced in a study of response to subunit inactivated influenza vaccine (dated by TCRdb to between 2017 and 2018). Preparation of the library involved RT-PCR. Sequencing relied on an Illumina HiSeq 2500. TCRdb itself trimmed the public reads at Q25 with fastp, ran MiXCR and retained productive beta chains. Every entry covers one CDR3 protein and lists the most common genes and DNA from its rows. This sample holds some 850,000 distinct CDR3 sequences; less than 20% were observed only once. Roughly a tenth of the sample rests with the top ten. The sample consisted of PBMCs from blood, taken 4 to 6 days after vaccination. The receptors come from a man aged 45-60 years who received an inactivated influenza vaccine. Donor details come from another sample of the same person, matched by shared clones.

The table lists this clonotype with a few counts. The chain carries TRBV20-1 and TRBJ2-7; 8 nucleotides match TRBD1. Germline V gene sequence: CDR1 DFQATT, CDR2 SNEGSKA (reference sequence). The ends lost 1 base at V and 6 bases at J; junction bases unmatched: 5. The CDR3 loop spans 13 amino acids. In nucleotides, the CDR3 is TGCAGTGCTAGAGCGGCCAGGGGGCTCGAGCAGTACTTC. It yields the protein CSARAARGLEQYF.

This clonotype was found a few times. V and J are TRBV15 and TRBJ2-1; D not certain. This CDR3 has 16 residues. From germline, CDR1 is LNHNV and CDR2 YYDKDF (reference sequence). The V gene lost 0 bases and the J gene lost 6 bases, with 15 bases spanning the gap. DNA of the CDR3: TGTGCCACCAGCAGAGATCCCCCCCGGCAGCCCAATGAGCAGTTCTTC. Its translation: CATSRDPPRQPNEQFF.

The chain links TRBV7-2 to TRBJ1-2, with TRBD1 as a possible D gene (6 bases). Trimming took 3 bases from V and 8 from J, leaving 22 bases between them. The CDR3 spans 16 residues. Germline CDR1 is SGHTA and CDR2 is FQGNSA. CDR3 coding DNA: TGTGCCAGCAGCTTCATAAGCGGGACACAGTCGAAAGGCTACACCTTC. Residues: CASSFISGTQSKGYTF.

This chain connects TRBV5-1 to TRBJ2-7; perhaps TRBD1 as D (6 bases). The CDR3 spans 12 residues. Germline loops: CDR1 SGHRS, CDR2 YFSETQ. The V gene lost 4 bases and the J gene lost 5 bases, with 10 bases spanning the gap. The CDR3 DNA sequence: TGCGCCAGCAGCATGGGGGCAGACGAGCAGTACTTC. Translating gives CASSMGADEQYF.

The J gene is TRBJ2-3, the V gene TRBV20-1, with unresolved D. CDR3 length: 14 residues. The V end lost 4 bases, the J end lost 0 bases, and 11 bases lay between the germline ends. Germline-derived CDR1 and CDR2 are DFQATT and SNEGSKA (reference sequence). CDR3 DNA sequence: TGCAGTGCTACAGTTCGAGCTAGCACAGATACGCAGTATTTT. Encoded protein: CSATVRASTDTQYF.

This clonotype was recorded at least ten times. The chain links TRBV5-1 to TRBJ1-1, with D unresolved. V was clipped by 0 bases and J by 7 bases, with 10 bases between them. CDR3 length equals 13 residues. Germline CDR1 reads SGHRS; CDR2 reads YFSETQ. CDR3 DNA: TGCGCCAGCAGCTTGGAAGGGATTGATGAAGCTTTCTTT. It codes for CASSLEGIDEAFF.

The table lists this clonotype with a count of one. The V and J genes are TRBV7-9 and TRBJ2-2, with D perhaps matching TRBD1 or TRBD2 (5 bases each). CDR1 and CDR2 (germline): SEHNR, FQNEAQ (reference sequence). V shed 2 bases and J shed 5 bases, with 12 bases lying between them. The CDR3 runs to 15 residues. This CDR3 reads CASSLRLGVTGELFF. The CDR3 DNA sequence: TGTGCCAGCAGCTTAAGATTGGGGGTTACCGGGGAGCTGTTTTTT. The full variable domain, in which reference TRBV7-9 and TRBJ2-2 provide the parts outside the CDR3, is DTGVSQNPRHKITKRGQNVTFRCDPISEHNRLYWYRQTLGQGPEFLTYFQNEAQLEKSRLLSDRFSAERPKGSFSTLEIQRTEQGDSAMYLCASSLRLGVTGELFFGEGSRLTVL.

This clonotype was counted between two and nine times. This rearrangement joins TRBV20-1 to TRBJ1-4; the D gene is possibly TRBD1 (5 bases). The germline V gene encodes CDR1 DFQATT and CDR2 SNEGSKA (reference sequence). The CDR3 has 14 amino acids. V lost 5 bases and J 8 bases, leaving 18 bases between the germline ends. As DNA, the CDR3 is TGCAGTGCTCCAGGCAGAGGGGATCAGGAAAAACTGTTTTTT. It encodes CSAPGRGDQEKLFF.

The rearrangement links TRBV25-1 to TRBJ2-7; a possible D gene is TRBD1 (5 bases). CDR3 length equals 11 residues. Trimming shortened V by 4 bases and J by 6 bases, and 7 bases separated the two germline ends. The germline V gene has CDR1 MGHDK and CDR2 SYGVNS. The CDR3 DNA is TGTGCCAGCAGTGTAGGGGCCGAGCAGTACTTC. Protein sequence: CASSVGAEQYF.

The rearrangement links TRBV12-3 or TRBV12-4 to TRBJ2-4, with 10 positions matching TRBD2. With 4 bases clipped from V and 7 bases from J, the junction kept 10 bases outside the gene matches. This CDR3 is built from 16 residues. The CDR3, as DNA: TGTGCCAGCAGTTCCAGGACTAGCGGTTCGGGGAACATTCAGTACTTC. It yields the protein CASSSRTSGSGNIQYF.

The chain links TRBV5-1 to TRBJ2-6; no reliable D call. The CDR3 contains 16 residues. The V gene lost 5 bases and the J gene lost 0 bases, with 12 bases spanning the gap. Germline assignment: CDR1 SGHRS and CDR2 YFSETQ. For the CDR3, the DNA is TGCGCCAGCAGTTATACTACCGGCTCTGGGGCCAACGTCCTGACTTTC. This translates into CASSYTTGSGANVLTF. Together with reference TRBV5-1 and TRBJ2-6, the CDR3 gives the full variable domain: KAGVTQTPRYLIKTRGQQVTLSCSPISGHRSVSWYQQTPGQGLQFLFEYFSETQRNKGNFPGRFSGRQFSNSRSEMNVSTLELGDSALYLCASSYTTGSGANVLTFGAGSRLTVL.

The gene calls are TRBV20-1 and TRBJ2-7; D is uncertain. Germline CDR1 is DFQATT and CDR2 is SNEGSKA (reference sequence). V was cut by 2 bases and J by 3 bases, with 14 bases left in between. The CDR3 contains 14 residues. The CDR3: CSARSFGHGYEQYF. CDR3 nucleotides: TGCAGTGCTAGATCCTTTGGGCACGGCTACGAGCAGTACTTC.

V usage is TRBV7-2 and J usage is TRBJ2-2, with 7 positions matching TRBD2. Germline V CDR1 and CDR2: SGHTA, FQGNSA. This CDR3 has 16 amino acids. The ends lost 2 bases at V and 4 bases at J; junction bases unmatched: 7. The CDR3 DNA sequence: TGTGCCAGCAGCTTACTCTCGGCGGGAGTCACCGGGGAGCTGTTTTTT. The encoded protein is CASSLLSAGVTGELFF.

The gene calls are TRBV10-3 and TRBJ2-3, with 15 bases that match TRBD2. The CDR3 has 17 residues. CDR1 and CDR2 (germline): ENHRY, SYGVKD. The V segment lost 7 bases and the J segment 8 bases; nucleotides outside the gene matches: 13. The DNA of the CDR3 is TGTGCCATCACATCCGGGACTAGCGGGGGGCACGGCGGTACGCAGTATTTT. Translation: CAITSGTSGGHGGTQYF.

This clonotype was seen more than once but under ten times. The gene calls are TRBV10-3 and TRBJ2-1; 9 positions match TRBD2. After removal of 10 bases from V and 2 bases from J, the junction contained 3 bases not matched to a gene. The CDR3 is made up of 13 amino acids. Per the germline V gene, CDR1 is ENHRY and CDR2 is SYGVKD. CDR3 nucleotide sequence: TGTGCCACGAGACTAGCGGCCTACAATGAGCAGTTCTTC. Amino acid sequence: CATRLAAYNEQFF.

The chain combines TRBV6-2 or TRBV6-3 with TRBJ1-1, with D tentatively TRBD1 (6 bases). The CDR3 is made up of 12 amino acids. Trimming cost V 5 bases and J 9 bases, with 13 bases left between them. Germline lookup yields CDR1 MNHEY and CDR2 SVGEGT. CDR3 region: CASSVQGTKAFF. The CDR3 DNA reads as TGTGCCAGCAGTGTCCAGGGGACTAAAGCTTTCTTT.

In its sample, this clonotype was seen a few times. The V and J genes are TRBV14 and TRBJ2-7; 7 bases are shared with TRBD1. There are 15 residues in the CDR3. Per the germline V gene, CDR1 is SGHDN and CDR2 is FVKESK. V shed 4 bases and J 3 bases; nucleotides not matched to a gene: 9. CDR3 nucleotides: TGTGCCAGCAGCCCCGCGACAGGGTGGATCTACGAGCAGTACTTC. This gives the protein CASSPATGWIYEQYF.

Only a few counts were recorded for this clonotype. The CDR3 spells CASSYSGRSDQPQHF. As DNA, the CDR3 is TGTGCCAGCAGTTACTCGGGAAGAAGCGATCAGCCCCAGCATTTT. The J gene is TRBJ1-5, the V gene TRBV6-5; the D is unclear. The CDR3 totals 15 residues. Trimming shortened V by 0 bases and J by 5 bases, and 11 bases separated the two germline ends. CDR1 and CDR2 (germline): MNHEY, SVGAGI.